This T cell receptor beta chain was identified in a study of CD8+CD57+ T cells in acquired aplastic anemia. Study in general: The average for DNA from sorted CD4+ and CD8+ cells was roughly 3 ug.

The sequenced patients had an expansion of CD8+CD57+ cells seen by flow cytometry. A severe acquired aplastic anemia diagnosis applied to all patients. Patients were treatment-naive when blood was sampled. V lost 2 bases and J 2 bases, leaving 11 bases between the germline ends. The CDR3 runs to 15 residues. Researchers used genomic DNA as the template to profile TCR beta VDJ and CDR3. TCRdb redid the calling of the reads with MiXCR, one entry per CDR3 protein. Of approximately 130,000 distinct CDR3 sequences detected, 40% appear once; the ten largest clones hold over 2%. This clonotype was picked up many times.

The specimen was sorted CD4+, CD8+, or CD8+CD57+ T cells (not recorded which) from PBMCs. The receptor was derived from a human donor with aplastic anemia. The chain has TRBV12-3 or TRBV12-4 and TRBJ2-3; D is perhaps TRBD2 (6 bases). CDR3 amino acids: CASSLTGTHTDTQYF. CDR3 DNA: TGTGCCAGCAGTTTAACCGGGACTCACACAGATACGCAGTATTTT.